Given below is one T cell receptor (beta chain) in context. Germline loops: CDR1 SNHLY, CDR2 FYNNEI. J gave up 4 bases and V 6 bases, and 11 bases lay outside the gene matches. The CDR3 has 17 residues. In the PCR, 60 Vbeta and 13 Jbeta primers were used. Data came from immunoSEQ multiplex PCR; TCRdb stores just in-frame clones and leaves some out. This table has some 78,000 clones, 60% to 75% appearing once. The sample comes from a study of cytomegalovirus exposure and HLA in healthy donors. This receptor was identified in a woman in her thirties or forties in good health and CMV-seropositive. Specimen: PBMCs. This sequence joins TRBV2 and TRBJ2-2; 10 nucleotides agree with TRBD2. The CDR3 DNA sequence: TGTGCCAGCAGACCCGGTCTAGCGGGAGTGGCCACCGGGGAGCTGTTTTTT. Amino acids: CASRPGLAGVATGELFF.